Listed below are T cell receptor beta chains from one sample, sequenced in a study of cytomegalovirus exposure and HLA in healthy donors. Profiled with immunoSEQ multiplex PCR; TCRdb holds only in-frame clones, not every one. The repertoire holds approximately 240,000 clones, with 82% as singletons. Sample: PBMCs. The source is a woman aged 40 to 50 in good health and CMV-seropositive. CDR3s include the opening cysteine and the closing phenylalanine or tryptophan. D genes are given only for firm matches. Size values are once, few and many counts, or a class for expanded clones, and some rows have none.

TRBV6-5	NA	TRBJ1-4	15	few	TGTGCCAGCAGTTATGCGGGACGGATGAATGAAAAACTGTTTTTT	CASSYAGRMNEKLFF
TRBV19	TRBD1	TRBJ2-6	18	NA	TGTGCCAGTAGTATACGGGACAGGGCCCCTAGTGGGGCCAACGTCCTGACTTTC	CASSIRDRAPSGANVLTF
TRBV5-6	NA	TRBJ1-5	12	NA	TGTGCCAGCAGCTTGGCAAATCAGCCCCAGCATTTT	CASSLANQPQHF
TRBV7-2	NA	TRBJ2-7	14	NA	TGTGCCAGCAGCTTAGGTTCCAGGGACTACGAGCAGTACTTC	CASSLGSRDYEQYF
TRBV6-1	TRBD2	TRBJ2-1	14	NA	TGTGCCAGTCAGGCGGGGGGTGCTTGGACTGAGCAGTTCTTC	CASQAGGAWTEQFF
TRBV5-1	NA	TRBJ1-6	17	NA	TGCGCCAGCAGTGACTTGGGGGGGAGCTCCTATAATTCACCCCTCCACTTT	CASSDLGGSSYNSPLHF
TRBV14	TRBD1	TRBJ1-1	15	few	TGTGCCAGCAGGGTCCCCGGGACAGGGAACACTGAAGCTTTCTTT	CASRVPGTGNTEAFF
TRBV5-8	TRBD1	TRBJ2-7	14	few	TGTGCCAGCAGCTACGGACAGGGGTTAGGAGAGCAGTACTTC	CASSYGQGLGEQYF
TRBV27	NA	TRBJ1-6	15	NA	TGTGCCAGCAGTTTATACGTCAGCTATAATTCACCCCTCCACTTT	CASSLYVSYNSPLHF
TRBV2	NA	TRBJ1-2	13	once	TGTGCCAGCAGAGCTAAAACAGGGTCCGGCTACACCTTC	CASRAKTGSGYTF
TRBV6-6	NA	TRBJ2-7	13	NA	TGTGCCAGCATAGGACTACCCTCCTACGAGCAGTACTTC	CASIGLPSYEQYF
TRBV27	NA	TRBJ2-7	16	NA	TGTGCCAGCAGTCCGACGACAGCGTCCTGGCCCTCCGAGCAGTACTTC	CASSPTTASWPSEQYF
TRBV19	NA	TRBJ1-5	15	NA	TGTGCCAGTACTGAGGTTTCGCGGGGCAATCAGCCCCAGCATTTT	CASTEVSRGNQPQHF
TRBV18	NA	TRBJ2-2	15	few	TGTGCCAGCTCACCACCGGCAGGGGACCCCGGGGAGCTGTTTTTT	CASSPPAGDPGELFF
TRBV4-2	NA	TRBJ1-2	15	NA	TGTGCCAGCAGCCGAGTTGGGGGAGGCGACTATGGCTACACCTTC	CASSRVGGGDYGYTF
TRBV2	TRBD1	TRBJ1-4	16	few	TGTGCCAGCAGTAGGGGGCGGACAGGGGGCGATGAAAAACTGTTTTTT	CASSRGRTGGDEKLFF
TRBV30	NA	TRBJ1-1	13	NA	TGTGCCGCCTCCCTATTCATGAACACTGAAGCTTTCTTT	CAASLFMNTEAFF
TRBV5-1	TRBD2	TRBJ2-2	16	NA	TGCGCCAGCAGCTCTAGGACTAGTCACGCCACCGGGGAGCTGTTTTTT	CASSSRTSHATGELFF
TRBV2	TRBD1	TRBJ2-7	14	NA	TGTGCCACCAATGAAGACAGGGGAAGACACGAGCAGTACTTC	CATNEDRGRHEQYF
TRBV5-1	TRBD2	TRBJ2-5	16	NA	TGCGCCAGCAGCTTGGGACTAGCGGGGCATCAAGAGACCCAGTACTTC	CASSLGLAGHQETQYF
TRBV5-1	TRBD2	TRBJ2-1	16	few	TGCGCCAGCAGCCCCCACGCTAGCGGGAGCCCCCATGAGCAGTTCTTC	CASSPHASGSPHEQFF
TRBV30	NA	TRBJ1-2	15	NA	TGTGCCTCTAGGCCAAGACAGGCGGCTAACTATGGCTACACCTTC	CASRPRQAANYGYTF
TRBV30	TRBD1	TRBJ2-5	15	NA	TGTGCCTGGAGTGTAGCAAGCAGGGGGCGGGTGACCCAGTACTTC	CAWSVASRGRVTQYF
TRBV7-3	TRBD2	TRBJ2-1	15	NA	TGTGCCAGCAGCCGTCTAGCGGGAGCCTACAATGAGCAGTTCTTC	CASSRLAGAYNEQFF
TRBV7-2	TRBD2	TRBJ2-3	15	NA	TGTGCCAGCCTCTCCGGGACTAGCGGCCTCGAGACGCAGTATTTT	CASLSGTSGLETQYF
TRBV5-6	TRBD1	TRBJ1-1	15	NA	TGTGCCAGCAGCGATAGTGACAGGGGCAGGACTGAAGCTTTCTTT	CASSDSDRGRTEAFF
TRBV30	NA	TRBJ1-4	14	NA	TGTGCCTGGAGTAGCGGGGATTCTAATGAAAAACTGTTTTTT	CAWSSGDSNEKLFF
TRBV9	NA	TRBJ2-3	16	few	TGTGCCAGCAGCCTCCTAAGTACGTCCCGCACAGATACGCAGTATTTT	CASSLLSTSRTDTQYF
TRBV7-2	NA	TRBJ1-5	12	NA	TGTGCCAGCAGCTTGGACTTTCAGCCCCAGCATTTT	CASSLDFQPQHF
TRBV7-2	NA	TRBJ2-1	16	NA	TGTGCCAGCAGCCGAGAGGGGGCGGGGTCCTACAATGAGCAGTTCTTC	CASSREGAGSYNEQFF
TRBV19	TRBD1	TRBJ2-2	15	NA	TGTGCCAGTAAGGGACAGTCCTTCAACACCGGGGAGCTGTTTTTT	CASKGQSFNTGELFF
TRBV18	NA	TRBJ1-1	13	NA	TGTGCCAGCTCACCGGAGTGGAACACTGAAGCTTTCTTT	CASSPEWNTEAFF
TRBV6-1	TRBD1	TRBJ2-7	15	NA	TGTGCCAGCAGTGAACGCGACAGGGGTATATACGAGCAGTACTTC	CASSERDRGIYEQYF
TRBV6-5	NA	TRBJ2-3	14	NA	TGTGCCAGCAGTCTGGGGAGGGGGACAGATACGCAGTATTTT	CASSLGRGTDTQYF
TRBV5-1	TRBD2	TRBJ2-1	15	NA	TGCGCCAGCAGCTGGACTAGCGGGAGTAAAAATGAGCAGTTCTTC	CASSWTSGSKNEQFF
TRBV28	TRBD1	TRBJ2-7	14	NA	TGTGCCAGCAGTATCGACAGGGGGCCCTACGAGCAGTACTTC	CASSIDRGPYEQYF
TRBV10-3	NA	TRBJ2-7	12	NA	TGTGCCATCAGTAATACACCGTACGAGCAGTACTTC	CAISNTPYEQYF
TRBV25-1	NA	TRBJ2-7	11	few	TGTGCCAGCAGTGCAGGGTACGAGCAGTACTTC	CASSAGYEQYF
TRBV5-1	TRBD1	TRBJ1-2	17	NA	TGCGCCAGCAGCGGGGCGGACAGGGATTGGCGGGACTATGGCTACACCTTC	CASSGADRDWRDYGYTF
TRBV10-1	NA	TRBJ2-7	12	NA	TGCGCCAGCAGCCCCGGAGGGCACGAGCAGTACTTC	CASSPGGHEQYF
TRBV2	TRBD1	TRBJ2-7	13	NA	TGTGCCCTCTCCGACAGGGTATTATACGAGCAGTACTTC	CALSDRVLYEQYF
TRBV30	NA	TRBJ1-2	14	NA	TGTGCCTGGAGGGGGGAGGGCGGGAGCTATGGCTACACCTTC	CAWRGEGGSYGYTF
TRBV6-5	NA	TRBJ1-1	13	NA	TGTGCCAGCACTAATTGGGGAAGGGGTGAAGCTTTCTTT	CASTNWGRGEAFF
TRBV29-1	TRBD1	TRBJ2-1	12	NA	TGCAGCGCTAACAGGGGCGCCAGTGAGCAGTTCTTC	CSANRGASEQFF
TRBV5-8	NA	TRBJ1-2	15	few	TGTGCCAGCAGCCAATACAGGGTTTTAAGCTATGGCTACACCTTC	CASSQYRVLSYGYTF
TRBV5-4	NA	TRBJ2-5	14	NA	TGTGCCAGCAGCCCGGACAGTACCGCAGCGACCCAGTACTTC	CASSPDSTAATQYF
TRBV30	TRBD1	TRBJ2-7	16	NA	TGTGCCTGGAGTATTTCCTCCGGGACAGGGGAATACGAGCAGTACTTC	CAWSISSGTGEYEQYF
TRBV6-1	TRBD1	TRBJ1-1	15	NA	TGTGCCAGCAGTAAAGTTGGACAGGGGGCTATAGTAGCTTTCTTT	CASSKVGQGAIVAFF
TRBV2	TRBD1	TRBJ2-3	14	NA	TGTGCCAGCAGTGTGAGACAGGGTGCAGATACGCAGTATTTT	CASSVRQGADTQYF
TRBV6-1	NA	TRBJ2-6	14	NA	TGTGCCAGCAAAACTCTCGCTGGGGCCAACGTCCTGACTTTC	CASKTLAGANVLTF
TRBV7-9	TRBD2	TRBJ2-1	15	NA	TGTGCCAGCAGCGGCTCTAGCGGGGTTTACAATGAGCAGTTCTTC	CASSGSSGVYNEQFF
TRBV4-1	NA	TRBJ2-4	16	NA	TGCGCCAGCAGCCAAGATAGGGGACTAGCCAAAAACATTCAGTACTTC	CASSQDRGLAKNIQYF
TRBV11-1	NA	TRBJ1-6	13	few	TGTGCCAGCAGCCAAGACGTCGGGGATCACCTCCACTTT	CASSQDVGDHLHF
TRBV29-1	NA	TRBJ2-1	11	NA	TGCAGCGGTAACAGTTACAATGAGCAGTTCTTC	CSGNSYNEQFF
TRBV5-4	TRBD2	TRBJ2-7	15	NA	TGTGCCAGCAGCCGGGGGGGTAGCGGGACCTACGAGCAGTACTTC	CASSRGGSGTYEQYF
TRBV14	TRBD1	TRBJ2-5	17	NA	TGTGCCAGCAGCCGAGGAGCGACAGGGGGCGCGCGGGAGACCCAGTACTTC	CASSRGATGGARETQYF
TRBV18	TRBD1	TRBJ1-1	14	few	TGTGCCAGCTCACCAACAGGGGCGAACACTGAAGCTTTCTTT	CASSPTGANTEAFF
TRBV27	NA	TRBJ1-1	16	once	TGTGCCAGCAGTTTAGGGGCGGGGGCGAGGAGTACTGAAGCTTTCTTT	CASSLGAGARSTEAFF